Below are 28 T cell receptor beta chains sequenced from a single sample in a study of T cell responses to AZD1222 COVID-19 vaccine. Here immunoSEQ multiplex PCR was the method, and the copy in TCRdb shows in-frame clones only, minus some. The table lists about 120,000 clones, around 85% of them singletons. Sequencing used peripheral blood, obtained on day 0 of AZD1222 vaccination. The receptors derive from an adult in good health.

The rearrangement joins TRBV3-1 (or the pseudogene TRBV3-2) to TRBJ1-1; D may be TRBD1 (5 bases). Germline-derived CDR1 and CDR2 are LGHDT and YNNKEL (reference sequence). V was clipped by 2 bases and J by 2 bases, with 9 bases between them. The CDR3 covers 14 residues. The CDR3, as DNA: TGTGCCAGCAGCCAAAACCAGGGAAACACTGAAGCTTTCTTT. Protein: CASSQNQGNTEAFF.

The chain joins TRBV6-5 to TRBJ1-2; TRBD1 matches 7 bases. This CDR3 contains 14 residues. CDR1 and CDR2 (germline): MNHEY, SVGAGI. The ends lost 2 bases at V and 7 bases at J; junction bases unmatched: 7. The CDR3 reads CASSYGRQGFGYTF. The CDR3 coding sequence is TGTGCCAGCAGTTACGGACGACAGGGATTTGGCTACACCTTC.

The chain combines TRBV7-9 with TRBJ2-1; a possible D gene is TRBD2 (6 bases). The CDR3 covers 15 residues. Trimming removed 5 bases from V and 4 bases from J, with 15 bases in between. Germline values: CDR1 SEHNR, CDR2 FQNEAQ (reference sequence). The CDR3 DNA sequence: TGTGCCAGCAGCCCCTACATTGGGGGGTACAATGAGCAGTTCTTC. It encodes CASSPYIGGYNEQFF.

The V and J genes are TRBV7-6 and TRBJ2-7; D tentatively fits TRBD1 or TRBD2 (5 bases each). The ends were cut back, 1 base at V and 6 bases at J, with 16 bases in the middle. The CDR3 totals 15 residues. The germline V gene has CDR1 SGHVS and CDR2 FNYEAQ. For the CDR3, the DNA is TGTGCCAGCAGCTTAGGGTCTGCAGGGAGAGGCGAGCAGTACTTC. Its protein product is CASSLGSAGRGEQYF. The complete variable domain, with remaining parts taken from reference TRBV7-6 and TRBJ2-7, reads GAGVSQSPRYKVTKRGQDVALRCDPISGHVSLYWYRQALGQGPEFLTYFNYEAQQDKSGLPNDRFSAERPEGSISTLTIQRTEQRDSAMYRCASSLGSAGRGEQYFGPGTRLTVT.

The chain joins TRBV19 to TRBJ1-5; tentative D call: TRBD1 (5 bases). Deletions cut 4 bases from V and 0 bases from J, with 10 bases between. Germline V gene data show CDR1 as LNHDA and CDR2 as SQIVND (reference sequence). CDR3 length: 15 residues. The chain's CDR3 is CASSTTEYSNQPQHF. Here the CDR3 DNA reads TGTGCCAGTAGTACGACAGAGTATAGCAATCAGCCCCAGCATTTT. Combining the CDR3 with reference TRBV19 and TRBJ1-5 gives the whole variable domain DGGITQSPKYLFRKEGQNVTLSCEQNLNHDAMYWYRQDPGQGLRLIYYSQIVNDFQKGDIAEGYSVSREKKESFPLTVTSAQKNPTAFYLCASSTTEYSNQPQHFGDGTRLSIL.

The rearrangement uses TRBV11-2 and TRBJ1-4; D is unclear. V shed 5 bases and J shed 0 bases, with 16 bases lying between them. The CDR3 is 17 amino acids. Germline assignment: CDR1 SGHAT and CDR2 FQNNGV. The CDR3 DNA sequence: TGTGCCAGCAGCCCGACCGTGGGTCCCACAACTAATGAAAAACTGTTTTTT. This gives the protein CASSPTVGPTTNEKLFF.

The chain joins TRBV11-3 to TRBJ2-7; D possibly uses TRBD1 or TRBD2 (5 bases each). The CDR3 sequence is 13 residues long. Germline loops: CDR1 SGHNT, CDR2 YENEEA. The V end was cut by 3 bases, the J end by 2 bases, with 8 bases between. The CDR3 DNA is TGTGCCAGCAGCTTGAGGGGAACCTACGAGCAGTACTTC. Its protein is CASSLRGTYEQYF. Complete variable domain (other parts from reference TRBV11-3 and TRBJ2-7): EAGVVQSPRYKIIEKKQPVAFWCNPISGHNTLYWYLQNLGQGPELLIRYENEEAVDDSQLPKDRFSAERLKGVDSTLKIQPAELGDSAVYLCASSLRGTYEQYFGPGTRLTVT.

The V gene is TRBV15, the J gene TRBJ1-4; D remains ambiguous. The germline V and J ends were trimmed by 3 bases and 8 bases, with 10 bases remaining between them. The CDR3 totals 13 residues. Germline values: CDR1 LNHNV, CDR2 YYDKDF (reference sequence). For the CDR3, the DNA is TGTGCCACCAGCAGGGCGCCGGGGGAAAAACTGTTTTTT. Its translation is CATSRAPGEKLFF. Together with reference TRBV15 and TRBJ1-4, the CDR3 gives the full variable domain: DAMVIQNPRYQVTQFGKPVTLSCSQTLNHNVMYWYQQKSSQAPKLLFHYYDKDFNNEADTPDNFQSRRPNTSFCFLDIRSPGLGDTAMYLCATSRAPGEKLFFGSGTQLSVL.

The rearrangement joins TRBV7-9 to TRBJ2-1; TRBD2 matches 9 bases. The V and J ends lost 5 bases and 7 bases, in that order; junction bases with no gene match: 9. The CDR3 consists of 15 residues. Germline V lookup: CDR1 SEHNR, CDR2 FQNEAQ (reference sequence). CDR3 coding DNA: TGTGCCAGCAGCCATAGCGGGGGAGGGCGTAATGAGCAGTTCTTC. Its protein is CASSHSGGGRNEQFF.

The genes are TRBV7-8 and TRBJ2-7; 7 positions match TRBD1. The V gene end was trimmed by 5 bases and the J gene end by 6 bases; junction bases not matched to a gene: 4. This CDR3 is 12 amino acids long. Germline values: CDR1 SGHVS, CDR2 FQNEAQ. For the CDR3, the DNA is TGTGCCAGCAGCGGGGACAGTCGCGAGCAGTACTTC. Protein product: CASSGDSREQYF.

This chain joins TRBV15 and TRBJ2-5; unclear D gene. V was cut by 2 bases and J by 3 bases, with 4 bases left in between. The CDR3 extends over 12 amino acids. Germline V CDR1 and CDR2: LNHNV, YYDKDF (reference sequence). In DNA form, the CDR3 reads TGTGCCACCAGCAGACAGGAAGAGACCCAGTACTTC. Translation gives CATSRQEETQYF.

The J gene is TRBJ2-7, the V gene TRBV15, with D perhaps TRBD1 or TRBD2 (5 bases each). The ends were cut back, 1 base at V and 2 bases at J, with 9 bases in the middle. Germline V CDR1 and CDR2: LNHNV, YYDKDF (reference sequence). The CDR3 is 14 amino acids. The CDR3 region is CATSRAGTTYEQYF. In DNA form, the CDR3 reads TGTGCCACCAGCAGAGCTGGGACCACCTACGAGCAGTACTTC.

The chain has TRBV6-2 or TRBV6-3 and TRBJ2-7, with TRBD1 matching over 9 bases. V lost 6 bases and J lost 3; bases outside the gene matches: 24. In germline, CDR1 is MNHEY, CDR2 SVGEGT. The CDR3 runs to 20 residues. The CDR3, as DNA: TGTGCCAGCAGCCTGATCCGGGACAGGGTTTCTCCCGCAGGGCACTACGAGCAGTACTTC. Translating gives CASSLIRDRVSPAGHYEQYF.

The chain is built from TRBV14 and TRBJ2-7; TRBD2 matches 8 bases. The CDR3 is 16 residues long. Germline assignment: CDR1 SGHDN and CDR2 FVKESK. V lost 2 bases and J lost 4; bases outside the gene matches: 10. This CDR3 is CASSQLAGGGVYEQYF. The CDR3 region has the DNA TGTGCCAGCAGCCAACTGGCGGGAGGCGGGGTATACGAGCAGTACTTC.

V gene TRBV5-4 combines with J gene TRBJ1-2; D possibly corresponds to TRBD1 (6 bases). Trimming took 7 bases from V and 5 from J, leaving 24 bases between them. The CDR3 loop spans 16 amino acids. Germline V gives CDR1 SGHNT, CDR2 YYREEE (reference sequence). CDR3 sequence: CASSLGAGSNLYGYTF. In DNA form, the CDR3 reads TGTGCCAGCTCCCTGGGGGCGGGTTCCAATCTATATGGCTACACCTTC.

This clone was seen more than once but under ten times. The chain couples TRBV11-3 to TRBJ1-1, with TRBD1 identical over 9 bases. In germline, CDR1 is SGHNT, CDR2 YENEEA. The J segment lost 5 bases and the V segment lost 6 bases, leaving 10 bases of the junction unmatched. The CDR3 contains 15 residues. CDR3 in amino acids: CASSWARTGVTEAFF. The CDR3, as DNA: TGTGCCAGCAGTTGGGCCCGGACAGGGGTTACTGAAGCTTTCTTT. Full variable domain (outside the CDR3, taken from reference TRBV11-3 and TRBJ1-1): EAGVVQSPRYKIIEKKQPVAFWCNPISGHNTLYWYLQNLGQGPELLIRYENEEAVDDSQLPKDRFSAERLKGVDSTLKIQPAELGDSAVYLCASSWARTGVTEAFFGQGTRLTVV.

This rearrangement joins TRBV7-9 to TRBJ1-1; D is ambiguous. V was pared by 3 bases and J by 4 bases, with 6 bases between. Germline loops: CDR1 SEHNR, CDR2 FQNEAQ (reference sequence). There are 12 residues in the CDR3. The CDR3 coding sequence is TGTGCCAGCAGCTTCCTCGGCACTGAAGCTTTCTTT. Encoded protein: CASSFLGTEAFF.

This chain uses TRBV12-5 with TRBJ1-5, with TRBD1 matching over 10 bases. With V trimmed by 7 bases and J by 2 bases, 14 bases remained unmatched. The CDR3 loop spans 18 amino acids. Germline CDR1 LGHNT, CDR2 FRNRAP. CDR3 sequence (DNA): TGTGCTAGTGTCGACCCGAAGGAAGGACAGGGGGGCAATCAGCCCCAGCATTTT. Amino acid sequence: CASVDPKEGQGGNQPQHF.

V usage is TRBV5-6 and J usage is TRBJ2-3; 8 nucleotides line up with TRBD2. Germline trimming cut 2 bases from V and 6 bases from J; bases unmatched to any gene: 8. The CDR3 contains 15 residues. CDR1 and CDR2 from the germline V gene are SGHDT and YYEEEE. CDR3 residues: CASSFSPSGSDTQYF. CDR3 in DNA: TGTGCCAGCAGCTTTTCCCCTAGCGGGTCCGATACGCAGTATTTT.

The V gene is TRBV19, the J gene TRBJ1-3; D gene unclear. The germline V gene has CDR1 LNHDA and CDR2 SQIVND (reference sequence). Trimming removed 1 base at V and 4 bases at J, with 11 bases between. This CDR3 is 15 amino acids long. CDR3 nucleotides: TGTGCCAGTAGTATAGGCGGTCAACGCGGAAACACCATATATTTT. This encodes CASSIGGQRGNTIYF.

CDR3 sequence (DNA): TGTGCCAGCAGCCAGCGGGGCCTCAACTATGGCTACACCTTC. Its protein is CASSQRGLNYGYTF. The chain is built from TRBV9 and TRBJ1-2; D might be TRBD1 (5 bases). The CDR3 length is 14 residues. CDR1 is SGDLS, CDR2 YYNGEE, per germline. The ends were cut back, 4 bases at V and 2 bases at J, with 12 bases in the middle.

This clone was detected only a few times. The CDR3 coding sequence is TGTGCCAGCAGCCTTGGGAGAGCTACTGAAGCTTTCTTT. Its protein product is CASSLGRATEAFF. This chain joins TRBV11-3 and TRBJ1-1, with no clear D. Per the germline V gene, CDR1 is SGHNT and CDR2 is YENEEA. The CDR3 loop spans 13 amino acids. V was shortened by 5 bases and J by 5 bases, with 12 bases between the two germline ends.

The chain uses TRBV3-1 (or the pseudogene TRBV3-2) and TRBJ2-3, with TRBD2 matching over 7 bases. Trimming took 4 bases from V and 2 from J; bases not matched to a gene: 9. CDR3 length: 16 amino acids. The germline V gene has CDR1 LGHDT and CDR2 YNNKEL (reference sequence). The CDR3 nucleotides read TGTGCCAGCAGCCCTACGACCGGGACTAACACAGATACGCAGTATTTT. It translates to CASSPTTGTNTDTQYF.

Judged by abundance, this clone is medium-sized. For the CDR3, the DNA is TGTGCCAGCAGCAAAGCGCGTCCCTATGGCTACACCTTC. This codes for CASSKARPYGYTF. The J gene is TRBJ1-2, the V gene TRBV21-1. TRBV21-1 is recorded as a pseudogene. The length of the CDR3 is 13 residues.

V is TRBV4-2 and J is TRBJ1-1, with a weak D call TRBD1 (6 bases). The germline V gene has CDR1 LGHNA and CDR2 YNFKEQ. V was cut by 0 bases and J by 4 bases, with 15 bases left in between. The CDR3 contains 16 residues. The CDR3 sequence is CASSQEPWGLGTEAFF. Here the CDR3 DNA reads TGTGCCAGCAGCCAAGAGCCTTGGGGGCTGGGCACTGAAGCTTTCTTT.

CDR3 bases: TGTGCCAGCAGTGAAGCGACAGGGAGTTTCTATGGCTACACCTTC. This sequence encodes CASSEATGSFYGYTF. This sequence joins TRBV2 and TRBJ1-2, with 7 bases lining up with TRBD1. There are 15 residues in the CDR3. Germline lookup yields CDR1 SNHLY and CDR2 FYNNEI. The V gene end was trimmed by 0 bases and the J gene end by 4 bases; junction bases not matched to a gene: 5.

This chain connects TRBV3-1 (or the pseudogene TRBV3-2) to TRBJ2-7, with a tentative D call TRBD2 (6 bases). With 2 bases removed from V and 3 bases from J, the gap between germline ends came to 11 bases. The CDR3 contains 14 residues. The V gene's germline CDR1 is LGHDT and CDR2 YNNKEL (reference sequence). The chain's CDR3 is CASSQRTTNYEQYF. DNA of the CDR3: TGTGCCAGCAGCCAAAGGACTACCAACTACGAGCAGTACTTC.

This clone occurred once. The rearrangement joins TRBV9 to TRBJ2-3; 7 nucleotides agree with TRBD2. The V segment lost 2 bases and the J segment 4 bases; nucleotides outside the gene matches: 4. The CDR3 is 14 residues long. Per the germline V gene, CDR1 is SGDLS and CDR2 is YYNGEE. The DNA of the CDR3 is TGTGCCAGCAGCGTCAGCGGGGCGGCAGATACGCAGTATTTT. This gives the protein CASSVSGAADTQYF. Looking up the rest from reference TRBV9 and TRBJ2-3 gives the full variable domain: DSGVTQTPKHLITATGQRVTLRCSPRSGDLSVYWYQQSLDQGLQFLIQYYNGEERAKGNILERFSAQQFPDLHSELNLSSLELGDSALYFCASSVSGAADTQYFGPGTRLTVL.